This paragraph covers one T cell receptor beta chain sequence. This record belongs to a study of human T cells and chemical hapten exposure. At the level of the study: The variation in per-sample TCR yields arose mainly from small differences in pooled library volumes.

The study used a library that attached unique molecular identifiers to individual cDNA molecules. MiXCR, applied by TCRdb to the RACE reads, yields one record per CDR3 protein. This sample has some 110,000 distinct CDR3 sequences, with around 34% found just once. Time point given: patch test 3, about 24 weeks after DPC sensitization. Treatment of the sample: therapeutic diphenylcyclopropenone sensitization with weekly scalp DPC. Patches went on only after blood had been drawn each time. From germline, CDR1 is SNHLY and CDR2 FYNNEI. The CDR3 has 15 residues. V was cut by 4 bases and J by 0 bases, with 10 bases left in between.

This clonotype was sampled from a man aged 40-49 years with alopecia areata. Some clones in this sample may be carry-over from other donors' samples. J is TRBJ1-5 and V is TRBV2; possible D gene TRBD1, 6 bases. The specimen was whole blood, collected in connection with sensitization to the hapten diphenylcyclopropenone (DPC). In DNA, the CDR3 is TGTGCCAGCAGTGCGGACAGCACTAGCAATCAGCCCCAGCATTTT. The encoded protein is CASSADSTSNQPQHF.